This is a list of T cell receptor beta chains from one sample in a study of blood T cell repertoires in COVID-19. Assay: immunoSEQ multiplex PCR; the TCRdb copy retains only in-frame clones and omits some. The data show around 60,000 clones, approximately 82% seen once. The sequenced material came from peripheral blood. These receptor sequences come from an elderly woman with acute or convalescent COVID-19. CDR3s include the opening cysteine and the closing phenylalanine or tryptophan. Fields, in order: V gene, J gene, clone size, D gene, CDR3 protein, CDR3 DNA. D genes are given only for firm matches. Only part of the rows carry a size: once, few, many, or a class if the clone is expanded.

>TRBV6-6|TRBJ1-4|.|TRBD1
CASSYRAGGSNEKLFF
TGTGCCAGCAGTTACCGGGCAGGGGGGAGTAACGAAAAACTGTTTTTT
>TRBV6-1|TRBJ1-2|.|.
CASSDAGYGYTF
TGTGCCAGCAGTGATGCGGGGTATGGCTACACCTTC
>TRBV5-1|TRBJ2-3|.|.
CASHEGGPDTQYF
TGCGCCAGTCACGAGGGTGGGCCAGATACGCAGTATTTT
>TRBV7-6|TRBJ2-1|.|.
CASSLSGSAVSYNEQFF
TGTGCCAGCAGCTTATCGGGGTCGGCGGTCTCCTACAATGAGCAGTTCTTC
>TRBV19|TRBJ1-1|.|TRBD1
CASSIGAGGIDTEAFF
TGTGCCAGTAGTATAGGAGCAGGGGGCATTGACACTGAAGCTTTCTTT
>TRBV9|TRBJ1-2|.|.
CASSVAAQGTGYTF
TGTGCCAGCAGCGTAGCTGCACAGGGAACTGGCTACACCTTC
>TRBV7-2|TRBJ2-1|.|TRBD2
CASTRWERGDNEQFF
TGTGCCAGCACCCGATGGGAGCGGGGGGACAATGAGCAGTTCTTC
>TRBV6-6|TRBJ1-2|.|.
CASSLPGGNYGYTF
TGTGCCAGCAGCCTCCCGGGGGGGAACTATGGCTACACCTTC
>TRBV7-9|TRBJ2-7|few|TRBD2
CASSPRLAGDIYEQYF
TGTGCCAGCAGCCCTCGACTAGCGGGAGATATCTACGAGCAGTACTTC
>TRBV9|TRBJ2-1|.|TRBD2
CASSSLAGGFYNEQFF
TGTGCCAGCAGCTCACTAGCGGGGGGGTTCTACAATGAGCAGTTCTTC
>TRBV11-2|TRBJ2-7|.|TRBD1
CASSLVGTGVRAYEQYF
TGTGCCAGCAGCTTAGTTGGGACAGGGGTGCGAGCCTACGAGCAGTACTTC
>TRBV18|TRBJ2-7|once|TRBD1
CASSRDSSYEQYF
TGTGCCAGCTCCCGGGACAGCTCCTACGAGCAGTACTTC
>TRBV3-1/TRBV3-2|TRBJ2-3|.|TRBD2
CASSHGGLAGSGTDTQYF
TGTGCCAGCAGCCATGGGGGACTAGCGGGGAGCGGCACAGATACGCAGTATTTT
>TRBV2|TRBJ1-1|.|TRBD1
CASSRTGPNTEAFF
TGTGCCAGCAGCCGGACAGGACCCAACACTGAAGCTTTCTTT
>TRBV5-1|TRBJ2-3|.|TRBD2
CASSLKAPGTSGRTPDTQYF
TGCGCCAGCAGCTTGAAGGCCCCCGGGACTAGCGGGAGGACCCCAGATACGCAGTATTTT
>TRBV6-4|TRBJ2-2|.|.
CASSAASGTGELFF
TGTGCCAGCAGTGCGGCGTCGGGCACCGGGGAGCTGTTTTTT
>TRBV5-1|TRBJ2-2|.|TRBD2
CASSRSGGATGELFF
TGCGCCAGCAGCAGGAGCGGGGGGGCAACCGGGGAGCTGTTTTTT
>TRBV25-1|TRBJ2-2|.|.
CASSVSRGHTGELFF
TGTGCCAGCAGTGTTAGCCGTGGTCACACCGGGGAGCTGTTTTTT
>TRBV5-1|TRBJ2-2|.|.
CASSPYDYSNTGELFF
TGCGCCAGCAGCCCATATGACTATTCGAACACCGGGGAGCTGTTTTTT
>TRBV14|TRBJ2-5|.|.
CASSLTPRGTQYF
TGTGCCAGCAGCCTCACACCCCGCGGGACCCAGTACTTC
>TRBV23-1|TRBJ2-2|.|TRBD1
CASSQPADRANTGELFF
TGCGCCAGCAGTCAACCGGCGGACAGGGCCAACACCGGGGAGCTGTTTTTT
>TRBV19|TRBJ2-1|.|.
CASSRDTSSYNEQFF
TGTGCCAGTAGTCGGGACACCAGCTCCTACAATGAGCAGTTCTTC
>TRBV10-3|TRBJ1-1|.|TRBD1
CAITNDRVAFF
TGTGCCATCACCAATGACAGGGTCGCTTTCTTT
>TRBV6-6|TRBJ1-3|.|.
CASSLRRPGISGNTIYF
TGTGCCAGCAGTCTCAGGAGGCCGGGAATCTCTGGAAACACCATATATTTT
>TRBV30|TRBJ1-2|.|.
CAWSVRGSGYTF
TGTGCCTGGAGTGTGAGGGGGAGCGGCTACACCTTC
>TRBV30|TRBJ2-7|once|TRBD1
CAWSVGQGFSEQYF
TGTGCCTGGAGTGTGGGACAGGGGTTCAGCGAGCAGTACTTC
>TRBV7-3|TRBJ1-1|.|.
CASSLLPNTEAFF
TGTGCCAGCAGCTTACTCCCTAACACTGAAGCTTTCTTT
>TRBV18|TRBJ2-2|.|.
CASSLGLNTGELFF
TGTGCCAGCTCCCTTGGACTCAACACCGGGGAGCTGTTTTTT
>TRBV28|TRBJ1-1|.|.
CASTTGYTEAFF
TGTGCCAGCACCACAGGGTACACTGAAGCTTTCTTT
>TRBV13|TRBJ2-4|.|.
CASSPLRGGIQYF
TGTGCCAGCAGCCCGTTGAGAGGGGGCATTCAGTACTTC
>TRBV5-1|TRBJ2-2|.|TRBD1
CASSLEDRANGELFF
TGCGCCAGCAGCTTGGAGGACAGGGCGAACGGGGAGCTGTTTTTT
>TRBV19|TRBJ2-3|.|TRBD2
CASRFGLAGDTQYF
TGTGCCAGTAGATTCGGACTAGCTGGAGATACGCAGTATTTT
>TRBV5-1|TRBJ1-1|.|.
CASKLNTEAFF
TGCGCCAGCAAGCTAAACACTGAAGCTTTCTTT
>TRBV19|TRBJ2-7|.|.
CASSRASSSYEQYF
TGTGCCAGTAGTAGGGCTAGCAGCTCCTACGAGCAGTACTTC
>TRBV6-1|TRBJ2-2|.|TRBD2
CASSEWEGMGTGELFF
TGTGCCAGCAGTGAATGGGAGGGGATGGGAACCGGGGAGCTGTTTTTT
>TRBV27|TRBJ1-6|.|.
CASSSGLGSGIYNSPLHF
TGTGCCAGCAGTTCGGGCTTGGGCAGCGGAATATATAATTCACCCCTCCACTTT
>TRBV30|TRBJ2-3|.|TRBD1
CAWSKTGNPGDTQYF
TGTGCCTGGAGTAAGACAGGGAACCCGGGGGATACGCAGTATTTT
>TRBV5-1|TRBJ2-3|.|.
CASSPRGGAGDTQYF
TGCGCCAGCTCCCCTAGGGGGGGCGCGGGGGATACGCAGTATTTT
>TRBV4-1|TRBJ2-7|.|.
CASSSQVLSRYEQYF
TGCGCCAGCAGCTCCCAGGTTTTGAGTAGGTACGAGCAGTACTTC
>TRBV7-2|TRBJ2-1|.|TRBD2
CATTTSGGFREQFF
TGTGCCACGACAACTAGCGGGGGGTTCCGGGAGCAGTTCTTC
>TRBV4-3|TRBJ2-1|.|TRBD2
CASSHWTSGGGLYNEQFF
TGCGCCAGCAGCCACTGGACTAGCGGGGGAGGTCTCTACAATGAGCAGTTCTTC
>TRBV6-5|TRBJ2-5|few|.
CASGGETQYF
TGTGCCAGCGGGGGGGAGACCCAGTACTTC
>TRBV11-2|TRBJ2-2|.|.
CASSPYDLGTGELFF
TGTGCCAGCAGCCCTTACGACTTGGGCACCGGGGAGCTGTTTTTT
>TRBV30|TRBJ1-5|.|.
CAWSVVGGGQPQHF
TGTGCCTGGAGTGTAGTTGGGGGAGGTCAGCCCCAGCATTTT
>TRBV7-9|TRBJ2-1|once|TRBD2
CASRAAGPSSYNEQFF
TGTGCCAGCCGGGCAGCGGGGCCCTCCTCCTACAATGAGCAGTTCTTC
>TRBV5-1|TRBJ1-5|.|.
CASSPGGNQPQHF
TGCGCCAGCAGCCCCGGGGGCAATCAGCCCCAGCATTTT
>TRBV6-2/TRBV6-3|TRBJ1-6|.|TRBD1
CASSYAPPGQGASPLHF
TGTGCCAGCAGTTACGCACCCCCGGGACAGGGGGCTTCACCCCTCCACTTT
>TRBV5-1|TRBJ1-1|.|TRBD1
CASSPLTGENTEAFF
TGCGCCAGCAGCCCATTGACAGGGGAAAACACTGAAGCTTTCTTT
>TRBV13|TRBJ2-7|.|.
CASSLGRPYEQYF
TGTGCCAGCAGCTTAGGCCGTCCCTACGAGCAGTACTTC
>TRBV19|TRBJ1-3|once|TRBD1
CASTQGQISGNTIYF
TGTGCCAGTACTCAGGGACAGATCTCTGGAAACACCATATATTTT
>TRBV7-2|TRBJ1-1|.|.
CASSPLSGAFF
TGTGCCAGCAGCCCCCTAAGCGGAGCTTTCTTT
>TRBV5-4|TRBJ2-7|.|TRBD1
CASSPPGGLNEQYF
TGTGCCAGCAGCCCTCCAGGGGGCCTGAACGAGCAGTACTTC
>TRBV7-3|TRBJ2-7|.|TRBD2
CASSPLAGAQSYEQYF
TGTGCCAGCAGCCCGCTAGCGGGGGCTCAATCCTACGAGCAGTACTTC
>TRBV5-8|TRBJ1-1|.|TRBD1
CASSLGQGSNTEAFF
TGTGCCAGCAGCCTCGGACAGGGCTCGAACACTGAAGCTTTCTTT
>TRBV18|TRBJ1-1|.|.
CASSPVALLEAFF
TGTGCCAGCTCACCAGTTGCTTTACTTGAAGCTTTCTTT
>TRBV5-1|TRBJ2-2|.|.
CASSFGANTGELFF
TGCGCCAGCAGCTTCGGAGCGAACACCGGGGAGCTGTTTTTT
>TRBV5-1|TRBJ2-1|.|.
CASSLRQASEQFF
TGCGCCAGCAGCTTGCGGCAGGCGAGTGAGCAGTTCTTC
>TRBV11-2|TRBJ2-6|.|TRBD1
CASRIQGAGGANVLTF
TGTGCCAGCAGGATACAGGGGGCGGGTGGGGCCAACGTCCTGACTTTC
>TRBV9|TRBJ2-1|.|TRBD2
CASSVLGRGGSDNEQFF
TGTGCCAGCAGCGTTTTAGGCCGGGGGGGATCTGACAATGAGCAGTTCTTC